The 23 T cell receptor beta chains below were found in one sample sequenced in a study of blood T cell repertoires in COVID-19. Sequenced by immunoSEQ multiplex PCR; TCRdb stores in-frame clones only, minus some. The sample has 200,000 to 250,000 clones; approximately 86% are singletons. The sequencing sample was made of peripheral blood. These receptors all stem from a woman aged 30 to 39 with COVID-19, enrolled during active disease.

This clone occurred once. The chain has TRBV28 and TRBJ2-5, with 10 bases fitting TRBD1. Germline values: CDR1 MDHEN, CDR2 SYDVKM. The CDR3 contains 15 residues. Losses at the gene ends were 7 bases for V and 2 bases for J; bases not matched to a gene: 7. CDR3 amino acids: CASMITDRGQETQYF. The CDR3, as DNA: TGTGCCAGCATGATAACGGACAGGGGGCAAGAGACCCAGTACTTC.

The rearrangement uses TRBV12-5 and TRBJ2-1, with 10 bases that match TRBD2. This CDR3 comprises 13 residues. Germline values: CDR1 LGHNT, CDR2 FRNRAP. The V segment lost 11 bases and the J segment 5 bases; nucleotides outside the gene matches: 6. CDR3 loop: CASRTSGNNEQFF. In nucleotides, the CDR3 is TGTGCTTCAAGGACTAGCGGTAACAATGAGCAGTTCTTC. Drawing the rest from reference TRBV12-5 and TRBJ2-1, the complete variable domain is DARVTQTPRHKVTEMGQEVTMRCQPILGHNTVFWYRQTMMQGLELLAYFRNRAPLDDSGMPKDRFSAEMPDATLATLKIQPSEPRDSAVYFCASRTSGNNEQFFGPGTRLTVL.

The V and J genes are TRBV2 and TRBJ2-3; the D gene is possibly TRBD2 (6 bases). The V and J ends lost 8 bases and 3 bases respectively, with 18 bases between them. The germline gives CDR1 SNHLY, CDR2 FYNNEI. This CDR3 contains 15 residues. The CDR3 protein is CASLQGGGKTDTQYF. CDR3 DNA: TGTGCCAGCCTCCAAGGTGGGGGGAAAACAGATACGCAGTATTTT.

CDR3 DNA: TGTGCCAGCAGCGAACCTTCTGCGGGTCCCTACAATGAGCAGTTCTTC. It codes for CASSEPSAGPYNEQFF. This chain joins TRBV9 and TRBJ2-1; TRBD2 might be the D (5 bases). The ends were cut back, 3 bases at V and 2 bases at J, with 15 bases in the middle. CDR3 size: 16 residues. Germline CDR1 is SGDLS and CDR2 is YYNGEE.

The rearrangement links TRBV2 to TRBJ1-5; D uncertain. Looked up from germline, CDR1 is SNHLY and CDR2 is FYNNEI. The CDR3 is 16 residues long. Trimming pared 2 bases from V and 7 bases from J, leaving 18 bases between. The CDR3 nucleotides are TGTGCCAGCAGTGAATTGGCCGCCAGGATAGGCCAGCCCCAGCATTTT. It encodes CASSELAARIGQPQHF.

The J gene is TRBJ1-2, the V gene TRBV20-1; D unresolved. Germline V gene data show CDR1 as DFQATT and CDR2 as SNEGSKA (reference sequence). This CDR3 has 11 residues. V dropped 0 bases and J dropped 14 bases, with 13 bases sitting between them. CDR3 sequence reads: CSARDGRDWTF. The CDR3 coding sequence is TGCAGTGCTAGAGATGGTCGAGATTGGACCTTC.

The chain carries TRBV5-4 and TRBJ2-1; 8 nucleotides line up with TRBD1. Germline V gene data show CDR1 as SGHNT and CDR2 as YYREEE (reference sequence). This CDR3 region has 13 residues. With V trimmed by 5 bases and J by 6 bases, 4 bases remained unmatched. CDR3 nucleotide sequence: TGTGCCAGCAGTCACGACAGGGGCAATGAGCAGTTCTTC. As protein: CASSHDRGNEQFF.

In DNA form, the CDR3 reads TGCGCCAGCAGCCTGACGCGACAGGGGGCAGGAGAAAAACTGTTTTTT. This translates into CASSLTRQGAGEKLFF. The chain recombines TRBV4-3 with TRBJ1-4, with 10 bases that match TRBD1. Germline assignment: CDR1 LGHNA and CDR2 YSLEER. The trim removed 4 bases at V and 8 bases at J, leaving 10 bases unmatched. The CDR3 is 16 residues long.

The chain couples TRBV11-3 to TRBJ1-1; D perhaps matches TRBD1 (6 bases). Germline V gene sequence: CDR1 SGHNT, CDR2 YENEEA. Trimming left V 6 bases short and J 3 bases short, with 8 bases between. The CDR3 spans 12 residues. The DNA for the CDR3 is TGTGCCAGCAGACACAGGGACACTGAAGCTTTCTTT. This codes for CASRHRDTEAFF.

J is TRBJ1-4 and V is TRBV27; no definite D call. CDR3 length equals 14 residues. The V gene's germline CDR1 is MNHEY and CDR2 SMNVEV (reference sequence). The V end was cut by 3 bases, the J end by 8 bases, with 13 bases between. The CDR3 spells CASSFKRDYEKLFF. The CDR3 nucleotides are TGTGCCAGCAGTTTTAAGAGGGATTACGAAAAACTGTTTTTT.

The chain recombines TRBV5-4 with TRBJ2-3; D gene unclear. The CDR3 consists of 15 residues. Germline V gene sequence: CDR1 SGHNT, CDR2 YYREEE (reference sequence). Deletions cut 0 bases from V and 6 bases from J, with 14 bases between. CDR3 nucleotides: TGTGCCAGCAGCTTGGGAGGTGGGTCCTACGATACGCAGTATTTT. The encoded protein is CASSLGGGSYDTQYF.

The chain's CDR3 is CASSLKAGGLKNIQYF. The CDR3 nucleotides read TGTGCCAGCAGCTTAAAGGCAGGGGGCCTAAAAAACATTCAGTACTTC. This chain uses TRBV7-2 with TRBJ2-4; 8 bases are shared with TRBD1. Germline CDR1 is SGHTA and CDR2 is FQGNSA. The CDR3 contains 16 residues. V was pared by 2 bases and J by 4 bases, with 7 bases of the junction left unmatched.

The rearrangement links TRBV3-1 (or the pseudogene TRBV3-2) to TRBJ1-5; 7 nucleotides agree with TRBD1. The trim removed 5 bases at V and 2 bases at J, leaving 12 bases unmatched. CDR1 and CDR2 (germline): LGHDT, YNNKEL (reference sequence). This CDR3 has 17 residues. CDR3 residues: CASSGQGGGIGNQPQHF. CDR3 DNA: TGTGCCAGCAGCGGCCAGGGGGGAGGAATCGGCAATCAGCCCCAGCATTTT.

The sample holds one count of this clone. The genes are TRBV7-2 and TRBJ2-7, with D hard to call. The germline gives CDR1 SGHTA, CDR2 FQGNSA. The CDR3 extends over 16 amino acids. Deletions cut 1 base from V and 0 bases from J, with 13 bases between. CDR3 amino acids: CASSLDSSSPSYEQYF. In DNA form, the CDR3 reads TGTGCCAGCAGCTTAGATTCAAGCTCTCCCTCCTACGAGCAGTACTTC. Filled out from reference TRBV7-2 and TRBJ2-7, the complete variable domain reads GAGVSQSPSNKVTEKGKDVELRCDPISGHTALYWYRQSLGQGLEFLIYFQGNSAPDKSGLPSDRFSAERTGGSVSTLTIQRTQQEDSAVYLCASSLDSSSPSYEQYFGPGTRLTVT.

The rearrangement joins TRBV20-1 to TRBJ2-5; D might be TRBD1 (5 bases). The V and J ends lost 3 bases and 5 bases respectively, with 7 bases between them. The length of the CDR3 is 11 residues. Per germline, CDR1 DFQATT and CDR2 SNEGSKA (reference sequence). The CDR3 sequence: CSARGRETQYF. DNA of the CDR3: TGCAGTGCTAGGGGGCGCGAGACCCAGTACTTC.

The chain has TRBV5-4 and TRBJ2-3; 10 positions match TRBD2. V trimming: 3 bases; J trimming: 5 bases; junction bases outside the gene matches: 9. Per germline, CDR1 SGHNT and CDR2 YYREEE (reference sequence). This CDR3 comprises 16 residues. The CDR3 is CASSWAGTSVVDTQYF. DNA of the CDR3: TGTGCCAGCAGCTGGGCCGGGACTAGCGTTGTAGATACGCAGTATTTT.

This clone was observed a single time. The genes are TRBV14 and TRBJ1-6, with 7 bases fitting TRBD1. V lost 4 bases to trimming and J lost 7 bases; unmatched junction nucleotides: 7. Germline V CDR1 and CDR2: SGHDN, FVKESK. CDR3 length equals 15 residues. Here the CDR3 reads CASSRIQGPNSPLHF. The CDR3 DNA sequence: TGTGCCAGCAGCCGAATACAGGGGCCGAATTCACCCCTCCACTTT.

This clone was recorded a few times. The J gene is TRBJ1-2, the V gene TRBV5-1; D not resolved. The germline V gene has CDR1 SGHRS and CDR2 YFSETQ. The CDR3 length is 17 residues. Trimming took 5 bases from V and 4 from J, leaving 24 bases between them. The CDR3 region is CASSSFLLAPRGYGYTF. As DNA, the CDR3 is TGCGCCAGCAGTTCCTTTCTCCTAGCACCGCGGGGCTATGGCTACACCTTC.

The V gene is TRBV29-1, the J gene TRBJ1-1; no clear D gene. Trimming pared 4 bases from V and 0 bases from J, leaving 12 bases between. This CDR3 spans 14 amino acids. From germline, CDR1 is SQVTM and CDR2 ANQGSEA. The CDR3 DNA follows: TGCAGCGTTGTAGGCGGCTTAATGAACACTGAAGCTTTCTTT. Translated: CSVVGGLMNTEAFF.

The V and J genes are TRBV6-5 and TRBJ2-7, with TRBD1 matching 7 bases. V lost 6 bases, J lost 0 bases, and 5 bases stayed unmatched. This CDR3 is 14 amino acids long. CDR1 and CDR2 (germline): MNHEY, SVGAGI. The CDR3 loop is CASRVGQVSYEQYF. In DNA form, the CDR3 reads TGTGCCAGCAGGGTCGGACAGGTCTCCTACGAGCAGTACTTC.

The J gene is TRBJ2-3, the V gene TRBV6-2 or TRBV6-3; D might be TRBD2 (5 bases). CDR3 length: 15 residues. Per germline, CDR1 MNHEY and CDR2 SVGEGT. V lost 5 bases, J lost 1 base, and 13 bases lay in between. CDR3 amino acids: CASSLRLRGTDTQYF. In DNA form, the CDR3 reads TGTGCCAGCAGTCTCAGACTGAGGGGCACAGATACGCAGTATTTT.

The rearrangement joins TRBV10-3 to TRBJ1-4, with D possibly TRBD1 on 6 matching bases. Trimming left V 6 bases short and J 8 bases short, with 16 bases between. From germline, CDR1 is ENHRY and CDR2 SYGVKD. This CDR3 comprises 14 residues. CDR3 coding DNA: TGTGCCATCAGGAAACAGGGTGGAGAGGAAAAACTGTTTTTT. Its translation is CAIRKQGGEEKLFF.

The chain is built from TRBV3-1 (or the pseudogene TRBV3-2) and TRBJ2-7, with 7 positions matching TRBD2. This CDR3 contains 14 residues. Germline V lookup: CDR1 LGHDT, CDR2 YNNKEL (reference sequence). V shed 4 bases and J 5 bases; nucleotides not matched to a gene: 8. The CDR3 DNA is TGTGCCAGCAGCCGCCGGACGGGGGGAGACGAGCAGTACTTC. Translating it yields CASSRRTGGDEQYF.